This TCR beta chain was sequenced for a study of T-cell reconstitution after alpha-beta-depleted transplantation in children. Overall study results and limits: There were some patients whose high TCRbeta diversity at day 60 came from surviving recipient T cells and thymic progenitors. Alpha-beta T cells about two months after transplant reportedly derived from several hundred expanded graft clones. Fresh T-cell production supplied most of the T-cell counts and diversity seen one year after transplant.

It was with unique molecular identifiers that the TCRbeta library was prepared. MiXCR, run by TCRdb on the PCR reads, gives a single entry per CDR3 protein. Here the sample spans 450,000 to 550,000 distinct CDR3 sequences, roughly 10% being singletons. This clonotype was seen many times. Its antigen is still unknown. Sequencing used PBMCs, mostly from graft donor cells, obtained 180 days after TCRalphabeta/CD19-depleted stem cell transplant. The TCR sequence derives from a female patient under 10 years old who had a stem cell transplant for aplastic anemia, so the T cells may come from the graft donor.

CDR3 region: CASSVAGSYNEQFF. The CDR3 DNA follows: TGTGCCAGCAGCGTGGCGGGCTCCTACAATGAGCAGTTCTTC. The gene calls are TRBV9 and TRBJ2-1; TRBD2 might be the D (5 bases). Deletions cut 2 bases from V and 0 bases from J, with 6 bases between. CDR1 SGDLS and CDR2 YYNGEE come from the germline V gene. The CDR3 loop spans 14 amino acids.